The 27 T cell receptor beta chains given below trace back to one sample, sequenced in a study of blood T cells in healthy people across ages. A J-beta primer mix and a sample-barcoded 5' primer were used in a second PCR of roughly 6 to 12 cycles. TCRdb recomputed calls from the 5' RACE reads with MiXCR, one row per CDR3 protein. This table has just over 800,000 distinct CDR3 sequences, around 62% appearing once. Sequencing was carried out using blood. These receptors were collected from a man in his thirties or forties in good health.

This clonotype appeared a single time. In DNA form, the CDR3 reads TGTGCCAGCAGTGTCAACAGGGAACTAGAGACCCAGTACTTC. As protein: CASSVNRELETQYF. This chain connects TRBV25-1 to TRBJ2-5; TRBD1 is a possible D gene (6 bases). Trimming cost V 4 bases and J 4 bases, with 13 bases left between them. Germline lookup yields CDR1 MGHDK and CDR2 SYGVNS. This CDR3 spans 14 amino acids.

The chain uses TRBV20-1 and TRBJ2-4, with D possibly being TRBD1 (5 bases). The tail of the sequence fits TRBJ2-7 better, so the J call may be wrong. This CDR3 spans 12 amino acids. Looked up from germline, CDR1 is DFQATT and CDR2 is SNEGSKA (reference sequence). CDR3 nucleotides: TGCAGTGCTGATATCAGGGTCCACGAGCAGTACTTC. It translates to CSADIRVHEQYF.

This clonotype was observed a few times. The J gene is TRBJ2-2, the V gene TRBV6-5, with 12 positions matching TRBD2. V lost 2 bases to trimming and J lost 6 bases; unmatched junction nucleotides: 16. Germline V gene data show CDR1 as MNHEY and CDR2 as SVGAGI. The CDR3 runs 20 residues. The DNA for the CDR3 is TGTGCCAGCAGTTACGTAAGACTAGCGGGGGAGCCCCGACGGTCCGGGGAGCTGTTTTTT. Translated: CASSYVRLAGEPRRSGELFF.

The chain is built from TRBV9 and TRBJ2-3, with D hard to call. V dropped 8 bases and J dropped 4 bases, with 14 bases sitting between them. The germline gives CDR1 SGDLS, CDR2 YYNGEE. The CDR3 has 13 residues. CDR3: CASSRYAADTQYF. DNA for the CDR3: TGTGCCAGTAGTAGGTATGCGGCAGATACGCAGTATTTT.

The chain combines TRBV20-1 with TRBJ1-2; weak D call: TRBD1 (6 bases). The CDR3 is 15 amino acids. Per germline, CDR1 DFQATT and CDR2 SNEGSKA (reference sequence). Trimming stripped 5 bases from V and 1 base from J, with 17 bases between. The DNA of the CDR3 is TGCAGTGCTCCATTGGGGGGGCAATATAACTATGGCTACACCTTC. Translation gives CSAPLGGQYNYGYTF.

This clonotype was detected only a few times. The genes are TRBV4-3 and TRBJ2-3; D remains ambiguous. Germline lookup yields CDR1 LGHNA and CDR2 YSLEER. The CDR3 runs 16 residues. Trimming cost V 0 bases and J 4 bases, with 14 bases left between them. CDR3 in DNA: TGCGCCAGCAGCCAAGATCCAGGATCCCTCGCAGATACGCAGTATTTT. Translating gives CASSQDPGSLADTQYF.

This chain joins TRBV12-3 or TRBV12-4 and TRBJ2-5, with D uncertain. Trimming stripped 1 base from V and 5 bases from J, with 8 bases between. The CDR3 has 13 residues. In DNA form, the CDR3 reads TGTGCCAGCAGTTTAGGGATCCGGGAGACCCAGTACTTC. This gives the protein CASSLGIRETQYF.

The V call is TRBV14, the J call TRBJ1-2; 10 nucleotides align to TRBD1. This CDR3 is built from 14 residues. Germline CDR1 SGHDN, CDR2 FVKESK. Trimming took 3 bases from V and 7 from J; bases not matched to a gene: 5. For the CDR3, the DNA is TGTGCCAGCAGCCAGGGGACAGGGGTCGGTGGCTACACCTTC. It translates to CASSQGTGVGGYTF.

The chain has TRBV20-1 and TRBJ2-4; 11 bases align to TRBD2. The DNA end lines up better with TRBJ2-5; the J call may be wrong. This CDR3 is built from 14 residues. Germline V gene sequence: CDR1 DFQATT, CDR2 SNEGSKA (reference sequence). CDR3 nucleotides: TGCAGTGCAATTAGCGGGGGGGCTCGGGAGACCCAGTACTTC. Its protein is CSAISGGARETQYF.

V gene TRBV2 combines with J gene TRBJ1-4; D not resolved. Trimming pared 2 bases from V and 0 bases from J, leaving 16 bases between. The germline CDR1 and CDR2 sequences are SNHLY and FYNNEI. The CDR3 is made up of 18 amino acids. The CDR3 loop is CASSEPDSVQTTNEKLFF. CDR3 sequence (DNA): TGTGCCAGCAGTGAACCCGATTCGGTTCAGACAACTAATGAAAAACTGTTTTTT.

The chain carries TRBV7-2 and TRBJ2-4, with TRBD1 identical over 7 bases. The end of the DNA is better explained by TRBJ2-7, so the J call may be wrong. This CDR3 has 14 residues. Germline CDR1 SGHTA, CDR2 FQGNSA. CDR3 amino acids: CASSHTGQPYEQYF. CDR3 bases: TGTGCCAGCAGCCACACGGGACAGCCCTACGAGCAGTACTTC.

The rearrangement uses TRBV3-1 and TRBJ2-1, with 7 bases identical to TRBD2. Trimming took 8 bases from V and 5 from J; bases not matched to a gene: 18. The CDR3 sequence is 17 residues long. Germline CDR1 and CDR2: LGHDT and YNNKEL (reference sequence). The CDR3 DNA follows: TGTGCCAGCCAAGAGACGTCCTCTAGCGGACCGGACAATGAGCAGTTCTTC. Translating it yields CASQETSSSGPDNEQFF.

This clonotype appeared a few times. The chain links TRBV20-1 to TRBJ2-2; no definite D call. This CDR3 contains 15 residues. Trimming pared 0 bases from V and 1 base from J, leaving 9 bases between. Germline V gene sequence: CDR1 DFQATT, CDR2 SNEGSKA (reference sequence). CDR3 sequence (DNA): TGCAGTGCTAGAGATCTCAGGTTGAACACCGGGGAGCTGTTTTTT. Residues: CSARDLRLNTGELFF.

In this sample, this clonotype turned up once. The chain combines TRBV7-9 with TRBJ1-3, with 8 nucleotides matching TRBD1. CDR3 length equals 14 residues. Germline V gene lookup returns CDR1 SEHNR and CDR2 FQNEAQ (reference sequence). With V trimmed by 5 bases and J by 4 bases, 4 bases remained unmatched. The CDR3 nucleotides are TGTGCCAGCAGCACCCGGACAGGGGGAAACACCATATATTTT. Translated, it gives CASSTRTGGNTIYF.

This chain links TRBV3-1 with TRBJ2-5; 7 bases agree with TRBD2. The CDR3 has 16 amino acids. V trimming: 1 base; J trimming: 4 bases; junction bases outside the gene matches: 9. Germline lookup yields CDR1 LGHDT and CDR2 YNNKEL (reference sequence). The CDR3 here is CASSQAPAGYLETQYF. CDR3 sequence (DNA): TGTGCCAGCAGCCAAGCCCCAGCGGGGTACCTAGAGACCCAGTACTTC.

The V and J genes are TRBV27 and TRBJ2-1; the D is unclear. This CDR3 spans 12 amino acids. The germline V gene has CDR1 MNHEY and CDR2 SMNVEV (reference sequence). V lost 5 bases and J lost 7, with 9 bases in between. As DNA, the CDR3 is TGTGCCAGCAGTATGACTGGAAATGAGCAGTTCTTC. It encodes CASSMTGNEQFF.

This clonotype was observed a handful of times. The chain couples TRBV12-3 or TRBV12-4 to TRBJ2-7; possibly TRBD2 for D (7 bases). The V end lost 6 bases, the J end lost 2 bases, and 20 bases lay between the germline ends. This CDR3 comprises 16 residues. The CDR3 DNA sequence: TGTGCCAGCAGCCGAAGGGGGGGGGGGCTCACCTACGAGCAGTACTTC. Residues: CASSRRGGGLTYEQYF.

The V and J genes are TRBV28 and TRBJ2-1; 9 bases match TRBD1. Per germline, CDR1 MDHEN and CDR2 SYDVKM. The trim removed 10 bases at V and 6 bases at J, leaving 10 bases unmatched. CDR3 length: 14 residues. The DNA of the CDR3 is TGTGCCACCTCCGCCGGGACAGGGACCAATGAGCAGTTCTTC. Its protein is CATSAGTGTNEQFF.

This chain joins TRBV28 and TRBJ2-4, with 8 bases fitting TRBD2. The J call is in doubt because the DNA end fits TRBJ2-7 better. The CDR3 runs 16 residues. Germline-derived CDR1 and CDR2 are MDHEN and SYDVKM. CDR3 region: CASSQGRAGVDYEQYF. CDR3 bases: TGTGCCAGCAGTCAAGGCAGAGCGGGGGTCGATTACGAGCAGTACTTC.

The J gene is TRBJ1-1, the V gene TRBV2; perhaps TRBD1 as D (5 bases). CDR3 length: 14 amino acids. V was pared by 5 bases and J by 0 bases, with 10 bases between. CDR1 SNHLY and CDR2 FYNNEI come from the germline V gene. This CDR3 reads CASSRDLVNTEAFF. The DNA for the CDR3 is TGTGCCAGCAGTCGGGACTTGGTGAACACTGAAGCTTTCTTT.

The sample holds a few counts of this clonotype. The chain combines TRBV6-5 with TRBJ2-5; a weak D match, TRBD2 (5 bases). This CDR3 region has 15 residues. V lost 4 bases to trimming and J lost 4 bases, with 16 bases between them. Germline V gene sequence: CDR1 MNHEY, CDR2 SVGAGI. Here the CDR3 reads CASSWKGGSGETQYF. The CDR3 coding sequence is TGTGCCAGCAGTTGGAAGGGTGGGAGCGGAGAGACCCAGTACTTC.

The rearrangement uses TRBV6-2 or TRBV6-3 and TRBJ2-4; TRBD2 matches at 12 bases. The J call is in doubt because the DNA end fits TRBJ2-7 better. Germline CDR1 reads MNHEY; CDR2 reads SVGEGT. There are 15 residues in the CDR3. The CDR3 bases are TGTGCCAGCAGATTTTGGACTAGCGGGGCCTACGAGCAGTACTTC. Translated, it gives CASRFWTSGAYEQYF.

This clonotype was picked up one time. It may be a read error: a sequence one base away is much more abundant. The chain uses TRBV7-2 and TRBJ2-1; 7 nucleotides line up with TRBD1. The germline CDR1 and CDR2 sequences are SGHTA and FQGNSA. This CDR3 region has 18 residues. V gave up 5 bases and J gave up 2 bases; unmatched junction bases: 15. CDR3 bases: TGTGCCAGCAGCCGGAGACAGGGATCCCCAGTCACCTACAATGAGCAGTTCTTC. Translated: CASSRRQGSPVTYNEQFF. Together with reference TRBV7-2 and TRBJ2-1, the CDR3 gives the full variable domain: GAGVSQSPSNKVTEKGKDVELRCDPISGHTALYWYRQSLGQGLEFLIYFQGNSAPDKSGLPSDRFSAERTGGSVSTLTIQRTQQEDSAVYLCASSRRQGSPVTYNEQFFGPGTRLTVL.

This chain connects TRBV12-3 or TRBV12-4 to TRBJ2-3; TRBD2 agrees at 9 bases. The trim removed 3 bases at V and 6 bases at J, leaving 4 bases unmatched. There are 14 residues in the CDR3. CDR3 amino acids: CASSLGTSPDTQYF. The CDR3 region has the DNA TGTGCCAGCAGTTTGGGGACTAGCCCCGATACGCAGTATTTT.

This clonotype was detected once. The chain couples TRBV20-1 to TRBJ2-4, with D maybe TRBD1 (6 bases). Germline V gene data show CDR1 as DFQATT and CDR2 as SNEGSKA (reference sequence). V was pared by 3 bases and J by 13 bases, with 22 bases between. There are 14 residues in the CDR3. CDR3 in amino acids: CSARAGQTVGAQYF. The CDR3 DNA reads TGCAGTGCTAGGGCCGGACAGACCGTTGGGGCCCAGTACTTC.

The genes are TRBV4-2 and TRBJ1-5; D gene uncertain. Trimming cost V 0 bases and J 2 bases, with 20 bases left between them. CDR1 is LGHNA and CDR2 is YNFKEQ in the germline V gene. The CDR3 has 19 residues. The CDR3 is CASSQDPGGLTQGNQPQHF. The CDR3 DNA reads as TGTGCCAGCAGCCAAGATCCGGGCGGGTTAACCCAGGGCAATCAGCCCCAGCATTTT.

V usage is TRBV3-1 and J usage is TRBJ1-1, with TRBD1 identical over 9 bases. This CDR3 spans 12 amino acids. Germline V gene data show CDR1 as LGHDT and CDR2 as YNNKEL (reference sequence). The ends lost 3 bases at V and 10 bases at J; junction bases unmatched: 3. As DNA, the CDR3 is TGTGCCAGCAGCCACCTGGACAGGGGAGCTTTCTTT. The encoded protein is CASSHLDRGAFF.